The 5 T cell receptor beta chains reported below all come from one sample, sequenced in a study of cytomegalovirus exposure and HLA in healthy donors. Primers: 60 Vbeta forward and 13 Jbeta reverse. Data came from immunoSEQ multiplex PCR; TCRdb stores just in-frame clones and leaves some out. In the table there are 210,000 or so clones, about 80% of which are singletons. The sequencing sample was made of PBMCs. The receptors originated from a man in his forties in good health and CMV-seronegative.

V is TRBV7-2 and J is TRBJ1-2; maybe TRBD1 (5 bases). This CDR3 region has 13 residues. V shed 5 bases and J shed 13 bases, with 20 bases lying between them. Germline values: CDR1 SGHTA, CDR2 FQGNSA. The CDR3 bases are TGTGCCAGCAGCCCGGGGGTCCGACTGATTGGCACCTTC. It specifies CASSPGVRLIGTF.

The chain links TRBV13 to TRBJ2-5, with D unresolved. Between the trimmed V and J ends, which lost 5 bases and 2 bases, there was a span of 3 bases. CDR1 is PRHDT, CDR2 FYEKMQ, per germline (reference sequence). This CDR3 region has 11 residues. The CDR3 DNA reads TGTGCCAGCAGCCAACAAGAGACCCAGTACTTC. Its translation is CASSQQETQYF.

This clone came up a few times. The chain links TRBV5-5 to TRBJ1-5; D is unresolved. From germline, CDR1 is SGHKS and CDR2 YYEKEE (reference sequence). The CDR3 is 13 amino acids. V was pared by 1 base and J by 3 bases, with 5 bases between. The CDR3: CASSLINNQPQHF. CDR3 sequence (DNA): TGTGCCAGCAGCTTGATTAACAATCAGCCCCAGCATTTT.

The V call is TRBV27, the J call TRBJ1-1; D gene ambiguous. Germline V CDR1 and CDR2: MNHEY, SMNVEV (reference sequence). The V gene lost 8 bases and the J gene lost 6 bases, with 13 bases spanning the gap. The length of the CDR3 is 12 residues. CDR3 amino acids: CASGGRSAEAFF. The CDR3 DNA is TGTGCCAGCGGCGGGAGGTCCGCTGAAGCTTTCTTT.

The chain employs TRBV5-4 and TRBJ2-1; 9 positions match TRBD2. V gave up 1 base and J gave up 2 bases; unmatched junction bases: 7. This CDR3 contains 17 residues. In germline, CDR1 is SGHNT, CDR2 YYREEE (reference sequence). The CDR3: CASSLWASGEAYNEQFF. CDR3 bases: TGTGCCAGCAGCTTGTGGGCTAGCGGGGAAGCCTACAATGAGCAGTTCTTC.